The rows below give T cell receptor beta chains drawn from one sample of a study of T-cell memory formation after mild COVID-19. In TCRdb, the 5' RACE reads were re-called with MiXCR into one record per CDR3 protein. Among under 650,000 distinct CDR3 sequences, approximately 18% were seen once, and the ten largest hold around 12%. The sequencing sample was made of PBMCs or a T cell subset sorted from them (not recorded which). These receptors were collected from an adult woman who had mild COVID-19 (a few samples of this study predate the infection). Cell type and time point are not known. Each CDR3 is given with its conserved first and last residue. A D gene is named only where the DNA matches it firmly. Where a row states a size, it is once, few, many or the class of an expanded clone; other rows omit it.

v_gene	abundance	d_gene	j_gene	CDR3nt	CDR3aa
TRBV7-8	few	TRBD1	TRBJ1-1	TGTGCCAGCAGCCCACGGACAGGGGTGAACACTGAAGCTTTCTTT	CASSPRTGVNTEAFF
TRBV7-8	few	NA	TRBJ2-1	TGTGCCAGCAGTTTCAACCGGGACACCTATCAGCAGTTCTTC	CASSFNRDTYQQFF
TRBV23-1	NA	TRBD2	TRBJ2-3	TGCGCCAGCAGTCGGTCGACAATAGGTAGCGGGAGCACAGATACGCAGTATTTT	CASSRSTIGSGSTDTQYF
TRBV6-5	NA	TRBD2	TRBJ2-1	TGTGCCAGCAGCCAGTATCTAGCGGGGGCCTACAATGAGCAGTTCTTC	CASSQYLAGAYNEQFF
TRBV6-6	NA	TRBD1	TRBJ1-2	TGTGCCAGCAGTCCTGGGACAGGCCATGGCTACACCTTC	CASSPGTGHGYTF
TRBV7-3	NA	TRBD1	TRBJ1-1	TGTGCCAGCAGCCGGGGCCCCCGGACAGGGGATCCTGAAGCTTTCTTT	CASSRGPRTGDPEAFF
TRBV7-9	many	NA	TRBJ2-5	TGTGCCAGCAGCTTAGCGCTTGGGGAGGCGGAGACCCAGTACTTC	CASSLALGEAETQYF
TRBV7-9	NA	TRBD2	TRBJ2-5	TGTGCCAGCAGCTTAGAGGCTAGCGGCCAGCAAGAGACCCAGTACTTC	CASSLEASGQQETQYF
TRBV15	few	TRBD1	TRBJ1-6	TGTGCCACCAGCACTCATCCCCGTCCAGGGGGGAGTTCACCCCTCCACTTT	CATSTHPRPGGSSPLHF
TRBV5-1	NA	TRBD2	TRBJ2-1	TGCGCCAGCTATCTGGGACTAGCGGGAGGTGAGAATGAGCAGTTCTTC	CASYLGLAGGENEQFF
TRBV11-3	NA	NA	TRBJ2-7	TGTGCCAGCAGCTTCGGGAGATCTAGCGAGCAGTACTTC	CASSFGRSSEQYF
TRBV6-5	few	TRBD2	TRBJ2-3	TGTGCCAGCAGTGGCGGCGTCCCGGGACTAGCGGGGGCCCTCTCAGATACGCAGTATTTT	CASSGGVPGLAGALSDTQYF
TRBV7-3	NA	TRBD1	TRBJ2-7	TGTGCCAGCAGCTCTACCCCCGGGACAGCCGAGCAGTACTTC	CASSSTPGTAEQYF
TRBV20-1	few	NA	TRBJ1-5	TGCAGTGCTACCCGGGGGGCAACGGATAGCAATCAGCCCCAGCATTTT	CSATRGATDSNQPQHF
TRBV4-2	few	NA	TRBJ2-1	TGTGCCAGCAGCCAAGATGTTGGGCTAGCGCGCAATGAGCAGTTCTTC	CASSQDVGLARNEQFF
TRBV5-4	few	TRBD1	TRBJ2-5	TGTGCCAGCAGCCGGTCGACAGGGGGTGGGGAGACCCAGTACTTC	CASSRSTGGGETQYF
TRBV30	NA	TRBD1	TRBJ2-2	TGTGCCTGTTTGACGGGACAGGTGAACACCGGGGAGCTGTTTTTT	CACLTGQVNTGELFF
TRBV6-2/TRBV6-3	NA	NA	TRBJ2-3	TGTGCCAGCGCCAGCCTAGATACGCAGTATTTT	CASASLDTQYF
TRBV18	NA	NA	TRBJ1-3	TGTGCCAGCTCACCCAGCGGCGGTAGCTCTGGAAACACCATATATTTT	CASSPSGGSSGNTIYF
TRBV4-1	few	TRBD1	TRBJ1-3	TGCGCCAGCAGGAGAGCAGGGGGCGACGGAAACACCATATATTTT	CASRRAGGDGNTIYF
TRBV7-8	few	NA	TRBJ1-1	TGTGCCAGCAGTTTTGCCGGGAGTGACACTGAAGCTTTCTTT	CASSFAGSDTEAFF
TRBV25-1	NA	NA	TRBJ2-5	TGTTCTCCTCCCTCAGCAAAGGTGGGGAAGAGGGCCCAGTACTTC	CSPPSAKVGKRAQYF
TRBV4-3	few	NA	TRBJ1-5	TGCGCCAGCAGCCAAGATCTCGCGGGGCAGGGTCAGCCCCAGCATTTT	CASSQDLAGQGQPQHF
TRBV6-5	NA	NA	TRBJ2-6	TGTGCCAGCGGGACTGGCCCGATCTTCTCTGGGGCCAACGTCCTGACTTTC	CASGTGPIFSGANVLTF
TRBV12-3/TRBV12-4	many	NA	TRBJ2-7	TGTGCCAGCAGTTTGCTGTGGACGGGGCAGTACTTC	CASSLLWTGQYF
TRBV7-9	NA	NA	TRBJ2-7	TGTGCCAGCAGCTCCCCTCAGTTCTTCCGGGAGCAGTACTTC	CASSSPQFFREQYF
TRBV6-2/TRBV6-3	NA	TRBD1	TRBJ1-5	TGTGCCAGCACTGCAGGGGGGGGCTCGCCCCAGCATTTT	CASTAGGGSPQHF
TRBV29-1	NA	NA	TRBJ1-3	TGCAGCGTTGATCGTGGAGGAAACACCATATATTTT	CSVDRGGNTIYF
TRBV12-3/TRBV12-4	few	TRBD1	TRBJ1-1	TGTGCCAGCAGTTCACAGGGGTGGGCGGGCACTGAAGCTTTCTTT	CASSSQGWAGTEAFF
TRBV12-3/TRBV12-4	few	NA	TRBJ2-1	TGTGCCAGCACCTTGGGGCAGGGACGACGGAATGAGCAGTTCTTC	CASTLGQGRRNEQFF
TRBV6-4	NA	NA	TRBJ2-1	TGTGCCAGCAGTTTAGCGATAACGAGCTCCTACAATGAGCAGTTCTTC	CASSLAITSSYNEQFF
TRBV7-9	NA	NA	TRBJ2-2	TGTGCCAGCAGCTTAGCTGGGCAGGGTCGAGAGCTGTTTTTT	CASSLAGQGRELFF
TRBV19	NA	NA	TRBJ1-1	TGTGCCAGTAGTATAGACCCAGGGTTTCGCACTGAAGCTTTCTTT	CASSIDPGFRTEAFF
TRBV18	NA	TRBD2	TRBJ2-7	TGTGCCAGCTCACAAGCTAGCGGGGGCACCTACGAGCAGTACTTC	CASSQASGGTYEQYF
TRBV12-3/TRBV12-4	NA	TRBD2	TRBJ2-7	TGTGCCAGCAGTTTAAGTAGCGGGGCTTCCTACGAGCAGTACTTC	CASSLSSGASYEQYF
TRBV11-2	NA	TRBD1	TRBJ2-7	TGTGCCAGCAGCTTAGATGAGCTATCAACCGGGACAGGGGGCTACGAGCAGTACTTC	CASSLDELSTGTGGYEQYF
TRBV5-1	NA	TRBD2	TRBJ2-3	TGCGCCAGCAGCTTGAGGGCTAGCGGGGAGGATACGCAGTATTTT	CASSLRASGEDTQYF